A single sample is the source of the 29 T cell receptor beta chains below, sequenced in a study of vaccination and CD4 T cells after COVID-19. Antigens for these TCRs are unknown. Indicated treatment: approximately 9-day PBMC culture with coronavirus spike peptide pools or control peptides (ViraFEST assay). The study sequenced cultured CD4+ T cell DNA using the Oncomine TCR Beta short-read assay. A single record per CDR3 protein comes from TCRdb applying MiXCR to the PCR reads. The sample contains some 2,900 distinct CDR3 sequences, about 87% of which appear only once. The sample consisted of CD4+ T cells from blood, cultured in vitro. These receptors originate from a human donor who had recovered from COVID-19.

In this sample, this clonotype turned up once. V gene TRBV7-9 combines with J gene TRBJ2-6, with 8 nucleotides matching TRBD1. Germline CDR1 and CDR2: SEHNR and FQNEAQ (reference sequence). J lost 2 bases, V lost 4 bases, and 1 base had no gene match. This CDR3 has 15 residues. The CDR3 loop is CASSSTGAGANVLTF. The CDR3 DNA reads TGTGCCAGCAGCTCGACAGGGGCTGGGGCCAACGTCCTGACTTTC.

This clonotype was counted a few times. The genes are TRBV20-1 and TRBJ2-1; 7 positions agree with TRBD2. J was trimmed by 8 bases and V by 1 base; bases with no gene match: 17. CDR1 DFQATT and CDR2 SNEGSKA come from the germline V gene (reference sequence). CDR3 length: 17 residues. CDR3 amino acids: CSARGGGLAAFQDEQFF. DNA for the CDR3: TGCAGTGCTAGAGGGGGAGGCCTAGCGGCTTTTCAGGATGAGCAGTTCTTC.

This clonotype occurred once. The genes are TRBV15 and TRBJ1-6; D may be TRBD1 (6 bases). Trimming took 4 bases from V and 9 from J, leaving 13 bases between them. The CDR3 extends over 14 amino acids. The germline V gene has CDR1 LNHNV and CDR2 YYDKDF (reference sequence). DNA for the CDR3: TGTGCCACCAGCACCGCGGGGGGCTTTTCACCCCTCCACTTT. Protein product: CATSTAGGFSPLHF.

The genes are TRBV27 and TRBJ1-5; D call uncertain. Trimming took off 5 bases at V and 4 bases at J, with 9 bases between the two ends. Germline values: CDR1 MNHEY, CDR2 SMNVEV (reference sequence). The CDR3 has 13 amino acids. The CDR3 region has the DNA TGTGCCAGCAGTCCTCAGGAGAATCAGCCCCAGCATTTT. Translation: CASSPQENQPQHF.

The genes are TRBV11-2 and TRBJ1-2, with D possibly being TRBD1 (5 bases). Trimming left V 5 bases short and J 4 bases short, with 11 bases between. This CDR3 spans 13 amino acids. Germline lookup yields CDR1 SGHAT and CDR2 FQNNGV. The CDR3 sequence: CASSPDSFYGYTF. For the CDR3, the DNA is TGTGCCAGCAGCCCCGACAGTTTCTATGGCTACACCTTC.

This clonotype has only a few counts. This sequence joins TRBV29-1 and TRBJ1-2, with TRBD1 identical over 10 bases. This CDR3 spans 11 amino acids. Trimming removed 1 base from V and 12 bases from J; junction bases left unmatched: 2. Per germline, CDR1 SQVTM and CDR2 ANQGSEA. This CDR3 reads CSVEGQGANTF. DNA for the CDR3: TGCAGCGTTGAAGGACAGGGGGCCAACACCTTC.

The chain combines TRBV6-4 with TRBJ2-1; the D call may be TRBD1 or TRBD2 (6 bases each). The ends were cut back, 8 bases at V and 8 bases at J, with 25 bases in the middle. CDR1 and CDR2 from the germline V gene are MRHNA and SNTAGT. This CDR3 spans 16 amino acids. CDR3 sequence reads: CASRNYGGMGEYEQFF. The CDR3 DNA sequence: TGTGCCAGCCGGAACTACGGGGGCATGGGAGAGTATGAGCAGTTCTTC.

This clonotype was recorded only once. CDR3 coding DNA: TGTGCCAGCAGTTTCTCCACGGGTTACTTC. The encoded protein is CASSFSTGYF. The chain links TRBV27 to TRBJ2-7; D is uncertain. V gave up 3 bases and J gave up 13 bases, with 10 bases separating them. The CDR3 consists of 10 residues. CDR1 and CDR2 (germline): MNHEY, SMNVEV (reference sequence).

The chain has TRBV30 and TRBJ2-5; 8 positions match TRBD1. The CDR3 contains 12 residues. Germline CDR1 is GTSNPN and CDR2 is SVGIG (reference sequence). V lost 0 bases and J lost 10; bases outside the gene matches: 4. The CDR3 DNA reads as TGTGCCTGGAGTGTCCCAGGGGGCCACCAGTACTTC. This sequence encodes CAWSVPGGHQYF.

This clonotype showed up just a few times. The chain joins TRBV10-3 to TRBJ2-2, with 8 bases that match TRBD1. Germline lookup yields CDR1 ENHRY and CDR2 SYGVKD. After removal of 5 bases from V and 6 bases from J, the junction contained 5 bases not matched to a gene. The length of the CDR3 is 14 residues. The CDR3 reads CAISPDREAGELFF. The CDR3 region has the DNA TGTGCCATCAGTCCGGACAGGGAAGCCGGGGAGCTGTTTTTT.

The genes are TRBV7-2 and TRBJ1-2; a possible D gene is TRBD1 (6 bases). This CDR3 spans 16 amino acids. V gave up 5 bases and J gave up 8 bases, with 24 bases separating them. Germline V gene lookup returns CDR1 SGHTA and CDR2 FQGNSA. CDR3 residues: CASSVYAEGGPLGYTF. The CDR3 region has the DNA TGTGCCAGCAGCGTATACGCCGAGGGGGGGCCCTTGGGCTACACCTTC.

The CDR3 region is CASSLVQGWAEAFF. The CDR3 coding sequence is TGTGCCAGCAGCTTGGTTCAGGGATGGGCTGAAGCTTTCTTT. This chain joins TRBV7-2 and TRBJ1-1; D perhaps matches TRBD1 (5 bases). Germline-derived CDR1 and CDR2 are SGHTA and FQGNSA. The CDR3 loop spans 14 amino acids. The ends were cut back, 3 bases at V and 6 bases at J, with 14 bases in the middle. Full variable domain (rest looked up from reference TRBV7-2 and TRBJ1-1): GAGVSQSPSNKVTEKGKDVELRCDPISGHTALYWYRQSLGQGLEFLIYFQGNSAPDKSGLPSDRFSAERTGGSVSTLTIQRTQQEDSAVYLCASSLVQGWAEAFFGQGTRLTVV.

This chain joins TRBV10-3 and TRBJ1-3; D gene uncertain. The germline CDR1 and CDR2 sequences are ENHRY and SYGVKD. Deletions cut 0 bases from V and 8 bases from J, with 8 bases between. The CDR3 consists of 13 residues. CDR3 residues: CAISESPGDTIYF. Here the CDR3 DNA reads TGTGCCATCAGTGAGTCCCCGGGAGACACCATATATTTT.

The CDR3 is CASSEGGWQPQHF. Written as DNA, the CDR3 is TGTGCCAGCAGTGAAGGGGGCTGGCAGCCCCAGCATTTT. The chain links TRBV6-1 to TRBJ1-5; maybe TRBD1 (5 bases). CDR1 is MNHNS, CDR2 SASEGT, per germline. The CDR3 consists of 13 residues. V gave up 1 base and J gave up 7 bases, with 8 bases separating them.

The chain has TRBV28 and TRBJ2-7; D is uncertain. The germline V gene encodes CDR1 MDHEN and CDR2 SYDVKM. There are 11 residues in the CDR3. The ends were cut back, 8 bases at V and 4 bases at J, with 9 bases in the middle. CDR3 coding DNA: TGTGCCAGCCGCTCCTATTACGAGCAGTACTTC. Residues: CASRSYYEQYF.

The gene calls are TRBV27 and TRBJ2-2; 8 bases line up with TRBD2. J gave up 5 bases and V 0 bases, and 5 bases lay outside the gene matches. Germline lookup yields CDR1 MNHEY and CDR2 SMNVEV (reference sequence). There are 16 residues in the CDR3. The CDR3 reads CASSLSGLGGTGELFF. The CDR3 DNA follows: TGTGCCAGCAGTTTATCGGGACTAGGGGGGACCGGGGAGCTGTTTTTT.

The chain uses TRBV6-1 and TRBJ1-6, with D possibly being TRBD1 (5 bases). Trimming removed 5 bases at V and 9 bases at J, with 17 bases between. Per the germline V gene, CDR1 is MNHNS and CDR2 is SASEGT. The CDR3 sequence is 15 residues long. CDR3 DNA sequence: TGTGCCAGCAGTCAATCGGGACTTTGGGGTTCACCCCTCCACTTT. Its translation is CASSQSGLWGSPLHF.

This clonotype appeared once. J is TRBJ2-3 and V is TRBV10-1; 7 nucleotides line up with TRBD1. The germline V gene has CDR1 WNHNN and CDR2 SYGVQD (reference sequence). Trimming took 0 bases from V and 7 from J; bases not matched to a gene: 4. The CDR3 is 14 residues long. This CDR3 reads CASSESGRGNTQYF. The CDR3 nucleotides are TGCGCCAGCAGTGAGTCGGGCAGGGGGAATACGCAGTATTTT.

V gene TRBV7-3 combines with J gene TRBJ2-2, with no clear D. CDR1 and CDR2 from the germline V gene are SGHTA and FQGTGA. This CDR3 comprises 19 residues. V lost 4 bases to trimming and J lost 0 bases, with 21 bases between them. CDR3: CASSSDRITRGANTGELFF. CDR3 nucleotide sequence: TGTGCCAGCAGCTCCGACCGAATAACCCGTGGTGCGAACACCGGGGAGCTGTTTTTT.

This clonotype is large in the sample. This chain connects TRBV2 to TRBJ2-7; 8 bases agree with TRBD2. In germline, CDR1 is SNHLY, CDR2 FYNNEI. V was pared by 0 bases and J by 2 bases, with 3 bases of the junction left unmatched. The CDR3 contains 15 residues. The CDR3 region has the DNA TGTGCCAGCAGTGAAGCCGGCGGGGGGCCCTACGAGCAGTACTTC. Translation gives CASSEAGGGPYEQYF.

The rearrangement joins TRBV7-3 to TRBJ2-3; D gene unclear. The V gene's germline CDR1 is SGHTA and CDR2 FQGTGA. V was shortened by 2 bases and J by 1 base, with 7 bases between the two germline ends. The CDR3 length is 14 residues. CDR3 region: CASSLSGGTDTQYF. In DNA, the CDR3 is TGTGCCAGCAGCTTATCAGGTGGCACAGATACGCAGTATTTT.

This clonotype was observed a few times. The V and J genes are TRBV10-3 and TRBJ2-1; 9 bases map to TRBD1. The CDR3 sequence is 14 residues long. Germline CDR1 reads ENHRY; CDR2 reads SYGVKD. V dropped 7 bases and J dropped 6; count of bases not matched to a gene: 7. CDR3: CAIMGDRDGNEQFF. For the CDR3, the DNA is TGTGCCATCATGGGGGACAGGGACGGCAATGAGCAGTTCTTC.

J is TRBJ1-1 and V is TRBV20-1; D may be TRBD1 (5 bases). The CDR3 loop spans 16 amino acids. V shed 1 base and J shed 0 bases, with 15 bases lying between them. Germline CDR1 DFQATT, CDR2 SNEGSKA (reference sequence). The CDR3 DNA reads as TGCAGTGCTAGAGGACAGCGATTGTCCCTGAACACTGAAGCTTTCTTT. Protein sequence: CSARGQRLSLNTEAFF.

The rearrangement joins TRBV20-1 to TRBJ1-2; the D gene is possibly TRBD1 (5 bases). Trimming removed 6 bases from V and 6 bases from J, with 26 bases in between. This CDR3 has 16 residues. CDR1 DFQATT and CDR2 SNEGSKA come from the germline V gene (reference sequence). The CDR3 DNA sequence: TGCAGTGCCGGCACAGGAGGGCCCATAGGGAGGAATGGCTACACCTTC. Translated: CSAGTGGPIGRNGYTF.

J is TRBJ2-5 and V is TRBV10-3; 8 bases match TRBD1. Germline V gene data show CDR1 as ENHRY and CDR2 as SYGVKD. V dropped 3 bases and J dropped 9; count of bases not matched to a gene: 6. The CDR3 runs to 13 residues. CDR3 sequence (DNA): TGTGCCATCAGTGAACAGGGGGTAGTATCCCAGTACTTC. Its protein is CAISEQGVVSQYF.

V and J are TRBV7-9 and TRBJ2-7; 7 positions match TRBD2. Unmatched junction bases numbered 18, after V lost 4 bases and J lost 6 bases. Germline CDR1 reads SEHNR; CDR2 reads FQNEAQ (reference sequence). The CDR3 loop spans 17 amino acids. DNA for the CDR3: TGTGCCAGCAGCTCATCGCCCGGGACTAAGAAGGGAAGCGAGCAGTACTTC. Encoded protein: CASSSSPGTKKGSEQYF.

The genes are TRBV6-1 and TRBJ1-2; D is unresolved. Trimming cost V 0 bases and J 1 base, with 12 bases left between them. Germline V CDR1 and CDR2: MNHNS, SASEGT. CDR3 length: 16 residues. The CDR3 reads CASSEARGGFNYGYTF. The CDR3 DNA reads as TGTGCCAGCAGTGAAGCAAGAGGAGGGTTTAACTATGGCTACACCTTC.

This clonotype was recorded once. The gene calls are TRBV7-9 and TRBJ1-2; D possibly corresponds to TRBD1 (5 bases). V lost 6 bases to trimming and J lost 3 bases, with 14 bases between them. Germline lookup yields CDR1 SEHNR and CDR2 FQNEAQ (reference sequence). CDR3 length: 14 residues. CDR3 loop: CASSGGLKDYGYTF. Written as DNA, the CDR3 is TGTGCCAGCAGTGGGGGGTTGAAAGACTATGGCTACACCTTC.

V is TRBV7-9 and J is TRBJ1-1, with D uncertain. CDR1 is SEHNR, CDR2 FQNEAQ, per germline (reference sequence). This CDR3 comprises 13 residues. V was cut by 5 bases and J by 11 bases, with 18 bases left in between. In DNA form, the CDR3 reads TGTGCCAGCAGCCTCCAAGGGTGGGGAGAGGCTTTCTTT. It specifies CASSLQGWGEAFF. Together with reference TRBV7-9 and TRBJ1-1, the CDR3 gives the full variable domain: DTGVSQNPRHKITKRGQNVTFRCDPISEHNRLYWYRQTLGQGPEFLTYFQNEAQLEKSRLLSDRFSAERPKGSFSTLEIQRTEQGDSAMYLCASSLQGWGEAFFGQGTRLTVV.